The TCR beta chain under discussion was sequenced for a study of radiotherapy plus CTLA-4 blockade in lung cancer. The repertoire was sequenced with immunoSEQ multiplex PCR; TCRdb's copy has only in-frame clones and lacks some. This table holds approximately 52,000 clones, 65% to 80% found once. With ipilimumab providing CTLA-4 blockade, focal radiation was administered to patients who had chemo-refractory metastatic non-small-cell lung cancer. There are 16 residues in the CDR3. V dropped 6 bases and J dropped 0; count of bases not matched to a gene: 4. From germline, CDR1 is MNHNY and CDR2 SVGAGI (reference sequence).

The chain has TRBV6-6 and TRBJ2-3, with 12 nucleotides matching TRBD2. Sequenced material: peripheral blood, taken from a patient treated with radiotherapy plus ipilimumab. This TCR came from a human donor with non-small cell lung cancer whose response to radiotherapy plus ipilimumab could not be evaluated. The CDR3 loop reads CASRRTSGGSTDTQYF. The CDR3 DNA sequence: TGTGCCAGCAGGAGAACTAGCGGGGGGAGCACAGATACGCAGTATTTT.